One and the same sample provided the 25 T cell receptor beta chains below, sequenced in a study of siplizumab effects on memory and regulatory T cells (dated by TCRdb to about 2019). Preparation of the library involved the immunoSEQ multiplex PCR assay. TCRdb re-hosts the immuneACCESS table, in-frame sequences only. Its copies lack some clones; in the studies checked, an unresolved V gene accounts for under half of them, and the cause for the rest is not known. A total of 62,000 or so clones appear in this sample, roughly 83% of them only once. The ten biggest clones cover 3.8% of the sample. The specimen sequenced was memory CD4+ T cells sorted from blood. This specimen's cell subset or site label, per the study, means: unstimulated CD4+ memory T cells. The origin of the receptors is a human donor in good health.

This chain connects TRBV2 to TRBJ2-1, with D hard to call. V gave up 3 bases and J gave up 2 bases, with 8 bases separating them. Germline CDR1 is SNHLY and CDR2 is FYNNEI. This CDR3 is 14 amino acids long. CDR3 sequence (DNA): TGTGCCAGCAGTGAGGCTAGGACCTACAATGAGCAGTTCTTC. Protein: CASSEARTYNEQFF.

The chain couples TRBV19 to TRBJ1-2; the D gene is possibly TRBD1 (6 bases). Germline V gene lookup returns CDR1 LNHDA and CDR2 SQIVND (reference sequence). This CDR3 spans 14 amino acids. V lost 5 bases to trimming and J lost 7 bases, with 17 bases between them. The CDR3 loop reads CASSSQTGSGGYTF. The CDR3 DNA follows: TGTGCCAGTAGTTCGCAGACAGGATCGGGTGGCTACACCTTC. The full variable domain, rest sourced from reference TRBV19 and TRBJ1-2, is DGGITQSPKYLFRKEGQNVTLSCEQNLNHDAMYWYRQDPGQGLRLIYYSQIVNDFQKGDIAEGYSVSREKKESFPLTVTSAQKNPTAFYLCASSSQTGSGGYTFGSGTRLTVV.

The chain uses TRBV7-2 and TRBJ2-5, with TRBD2 identical over 10 bases. From germline, CDR1 is SGHTA and CDR2 FQGNSA. The CDR3 covers 15 residues. Trimming at V came to 7 bases and at J to 5 bases, leaving 10 bases not matched to a gene. The CDR3 coding sequence is TGTGCCAGCAACGGACTAGCGGTCATGGGGGAGACCCAGTACTTC. It yields the protein CASNGLAVMGETQYF.

This chain joins TRBV5-8 and TRBJ2-1; no reliable D call. Germline V gene sequence: CDR1 SGHTS, CDR2 YDEGEE. V shed 2 bases and J shed 6 bases, with 15 bases lying between them. The CDR3 runs to 15 residues. This chain's CDR3 is CASSLGVGSSNEQFF. CDR3 bases: TGTGCCAGCAGCTTAGGAGTAGGAAGTAGCAATGAGCAGTTCTTC.

The chain carries TRBV27 and TRBJ2-3; 7 positions agree with TRBD2. The CDR3 totals 15 residues. Germline CDR1 is MNHEY and CDR2 is SMNVEV (reference sequence). V dropped 2 bases and J dropped 1; count of bases not matched to a gene: 3. The CDR3 is CASSLAGARTDTQYF. CDR3 coding DNA: TGTGCCAGCAGTTTAGCGGGAGCCCGCACAGATACGCAGTATTTT.

The chain links TRBV7-6 to TRBJ1-3, with a tentative D call TRBD1 (6 bases). The CDR3 has 15 amino acids. Germline CDR1 SGHVS, CDR2 FNYEAQ. V was cut by 4 bases and J by 6 bases, with 16 bases left in between. Here the CDR3 DNA reads TGTGCCAGCAGCTGGTGGGCAGGGGAAACAAACACCATATATTTT. Translating gives CASSWWAGETNTIYF.

The chain joins TRBV5-4 to TRBJ1-6, with 7 positions matching TRBD1. The V gene end was trimmed by 4 bases and the J gene end by 16 bases; junction bases not matched to a gene: 17. Germline lookup yields CDR1 SGHNT and CDR2 YYREEE (reference sequence). The CDR3 is 15 amino acids. CDR3 amino acids: CASSTMTGKGSDLHF. The CDR3 nucleotides read TGTGCCAGCAGCACCATGACAGGGAAAGGCTCGGATCTCCACTTT.

The rearrangement joins TRBV29-1 to TRBJ1-3, with D unresolved. Germline loops: CDR1 SQVTM, CDR2 ANQGSEA. The CDR3 has 15 residues. The V gene lost 6 bases and the J gene lost 4 bases, with 19 bases spanning the gap. CDR3 amino acids: CSVSPPAAGGNTIYF. CDR3 nucleotide sequence: TGCAGCGTGAGCCCCCCGGCTGCGGGCGGAAACACCATATATTTT.

This clone is deemed medium-sized (0.01 to 0.1%). The V call is TRBV2, the J call TRBJ1-5; 9 nucleotides match TRBD1. The CDR3 spans 15 residues. In germline, CDR1 is SNHLY, CDR2 FYNNEI. V gave up 1 base and J gave up 6 bases; unmatched junction bases: 4. CDR3 in amino acids: CASSEEGTGTQPQHF. The DNA for the CDR3 is TGTGCCAGCAGTGAAGAGGGGACAGGGACTCAGCCCCAGCATTTT.

V gene TRBV5-1 combines with J gene TRBJ2-7; TRBD2 is a possible D gene (6 bases). The germline CDR1 and CDR2 sequences are SGHRS and YFSETQ. This CDR3 has 13 amino acids. The germline V and J ends were trimmed by 4 bases and 2 bases, with 10 bases remaining between them. The CDR3 is CASSAGGPYEQYF. CDR3 DNA sequence: TGCGCCAGCAGCGCCGGGGGACCCTACGAGCAGTACTTC. The complete variable domain, with remaining parts taken from reference TRBV5-1 and TRBJ2-7, reads KAGVTQTPRYLIKTRGQQVTLSCSPISGHRSVSWYQQTPGQGLQFLFEYFSETQRNKGNFPGRFSGRQFSNSRSEMNVSTLELGDSALYLCASSAGGPYEQYFGPGTRLTVT.

V is TRBV27 and J is TRBJ2-2; 7 nucleotides line up with TRBD2. V shed 8 bases, J shed 1 base, and the junction held 10 bases outside the gene matches. CDR3 length: 16 amino acids. Germline lookup yields CDR1 MNHEY and CDR2 SMNVEV (reference sequence). The CDR3 nucleotides are TGTGCCAGCCGACATCCGTGGGGGGGGAACACCGGGGAGCTGTTTTTT. It yields the protein CASRHPWGGNTGELFF.

The CDR3 DNA reads as TGTGCCAGTAGTATTGTGGGCGGCGGGACGACCTACAATGAGCAGTTCTTC. It translates to CASSIVGGGTTYNEQFF. The rearrangement joins TRBV19 to TRBJ2-1, with a possible D match to TRBD2 (6 bases). Trimming shortened V by 3 bases and J by 2 bases, and 17 bases separated the two germline ends. This CDR3 is 17 amino acids long. Germline-derived CDR1 and CDR2 are LNHDA and SQIVND (reference sequence).

The chain is built from TRBV11-1 and TRBJ2-2; D possibly corresponds to TRBD1 (5 bases). Trimming stripped 1 base from V and 7 bases from J, with 13 bases between. The germline gives CDR1 SGHAT, CDR2 FQDESV (reference sequence). The CDR3 consists of 15 residues. CDR3 coding DNA: TGTGCCAGCAGCTTAGTAGTTACAGGTCTCGGGGAGCTGTTTTTT. Protein: CASSLVVTGLGELFF.

This chain uses TRBV11-2 with TRBJ2-3; 9 bases map to TRBD2. The CDR3 sequence is 15 residues long. V dropped 1 base and J dropped 2; count of bases not matched to a gene: 1. Germline V gene lookup returns CDR1 SGHAT and CDR2 FQNNGV. The CDR3 loop reads CASSLGLAVTDTQYF. CDR3 nucleotides: TGTGCCAGCAGCTTAGGACTAGCGGTCACAGATACGCAGTATTTT.

This chain joins TRBV9 and TRBJ1-1, with unresolved D. V was clipped by 2 bases and J by 4 bases, with 6 bases between them. This CDR3 region has 12 residues. Germline lookup yields CDR1 SGDLS and CDR2 YYNGEE. CDR3 DNA sequence: TGTGCCAGCAGCGTTTTGAGCACTGAAGCTTTCTTT. Translating gives CASSVLSTEAFF.

The chain is built from TRBV5-1 and TRBJ2-7; D remains unclear. Germline V gene data show CDR1 as SGHRS and CDR2 as YFSETQ. V gave up 3 bases and J gave up 2 bases, with 9 bases separating them. There are 13 residues in the CDR3. The CDR3 DNA sequence: TGCGCCAGCAGCTCCGATTATGCCTACGAGCAGTACTTC. Translated: CASSSDYAYEQYF.

V is TRBV27 and J is TRBJ2-4; D is ambiguous. CDR1 is MNHEY, CDR2 SMNVEV, per germline (reference sequence). Trimming cost V 5 bases and J 5 bases, with 10 bases left between them. This CDR3 spans 13 amino acids. The CDR3 DNA follows: TGTGCCAGCAGTCTATACAAAGAAAACATTCAGTACTTC. Its translation: CASSLYKENIQYF.

This clone has a single count. The chain carries TRBV6-6 and TRBJ1-2, with D tentatively TRBD1 (6 bases). V was shortened by 5 bases and J by 4 bases, with 17 bases between the two germline ends. The CDR3 consists of 15 residues. CDR1 MNHNY and CDR2 SVGAGI come from the germline V gene (reference sequence). This CDR3 reads CASSHRGTKLYGYTF. The DNA of the CDR3 is TGTGCCAGCAGTCACAGAGGGACAAAGCTCTATGGCTACACCTTC.

The gene calls are TRBV4-1 and TRBJ1-5; a weak D match, TRBD1 (6 bases). This CDR3 has 16 residues. Per the germline V gene, CDR1 is MGHRA and CDR2 is YSYEKL. The ends were cut back, 6 bases at V and 7 bases at J, with 22 bases in the middle. In nucleotides, the CDR3 is TGCGCCAGCAGTCCTGGGAATCGGTTAGGGGGACAGCCCCAGCATTTT. Translating gives CASSPGNRLGGQPQHF.

This chain joins TRBV5-6 and TRBJ2-3; the D is unclear. Per germline, CDR1 SGHDT and CDR2 YYEEEE. V lost 5 bases to trimming and J lost 0 bases, with 7 bases between them. The CDR3 runs 13 residues. The CDR3 DNA sequence: TGTGCCAGCAGGTATAGGAGCACAGATACGCAGTATTTT. As protein: CASRYRSTDTQYF. Based on the CDR3 plus reference TRBV5-6 and TRBJ2-3, the full variable domain is DAGVTQSPTHLIKTRGQQVTLRCSPKSGHDTVSWYQQALGQGPQFIFQYYEEEERQRGNFPDRFSGHQFPNYSSELNVNALLLGDSALYLCASRYRSTDTQYFGPGTRLTVL.

In DNA, the CDR3 is TGCGCCAGCAGCTTGGCCGGGACGGATGGCTACACCTTC. This gives the protein CASSLAGTDGYTF. The rearrangement joins TRBV5-1 to TRBJ1-2, with a weak D call TRBD1 (5 bases). Germline CDR1 reads SGHRS; CDR2 reads YFSETQ. The CDR3 length is 13 residues. Trimming took 0 bases from V and 6 from J, leaving 9 bases between them.

The rearrangement uses TRBV14 and TRBJ2-5, with no clear D. The V gene's germline CDR1 is SGHDN and CDR2 FVKESK. The CDR3 totals 14 residues. The ends were cut back, 0 bases at V and 7 bases at J, with 12 bases in the middle. CDR3 sequence: CASSQESGSRTQYF. CDR3 DNA sequence: TGTGCCAGCAGCCAAGAGTCTGGCAGTAGGACCCAGTACTTC. Based on the CDR3 plus reference TRBV14 and TRBJ2-5, the full variable domain is EAGVTQFPSHSVIEKGQTVTLRCDPISGHDNLYWYRRVMGKEIKFLLHFVKESKQDESGMPNNRFLAERTGGTYSTLKVQPAELEDSGVYFCASSQESGSRTQYFGPGTRLLVL.

This clone was counted a single time. V usage is TRBV27 and J usage is TRBJ2-3; TRBD2 agrees at 10 bases. With V trimmed by 7 bases and J by 5 bases, 12 bases remained unmatched. Germline V gives CDR1 MNHEY, CDR2 SMNVEV (reference sequence). This CDR3 comprises 16 residues. CDR3 loop: CASTSLASGSIDTQYF. The CDR3 DNA reads TGTGCCAGCACCTCGCTGGCTAGCGGGAGTATAGATACGCAGTATTTT.

The chain couples TRBV13 to TRBJ2-7, with 13 bases lining up with TRBD2. Germline V gene sequence: CDR1 PRHDT, CDR2 FYEKMQ (reference sequence). This CDR3 is built from 21 residues. Trimming cost V 1 base and J 2 bases; bases outside gene matches: 17. This chain's CDR3 is CASSLVFQLAGGRFPPYEQYF. CDR3 coding DNA: TGTGCCAGCAGCTTAGTATTCCAACTAGCGGGGGGGCGGTTCCCCCCCTACGAGCAGTACTTC.

The chain employs TRBV12-5 and TRBJ1-1, with D uncertain. CDR3 length: 15 residues. The germline V gene encodes CDR1 LGHNT and CDR2 FRNRAP. Trimming cost V 6 bases and J 0 bases, with 14 bases left between them. For the CDR3, the DNA is TGTGCTAGTGGACTACTACAGTTTTTGAACACTGAAGCTTTCTTT. Protein product: CASGLLQFLNTEAFF.